The 22 T cell receptor beta chains below come from one sample, sequenced in a study of PD-1 blockade in classical Hodgkin lymphoma. Method: immunoSEQ multiplex PCR; TCRdb's copy keeps in-frame clones and lacks some. The sample lists under 70,000 clones; approximately 89% were seen once. Each of the patients experienced relapse following autologous stem cell transplantation, and their brentuximab vedotin exposure differed. The sequences come from peripheral blood mononuclear cells (PBMCs), collected at baseline. The receptors derive from a human donor with classical Hodgkin lymphoma.

A single count supports this clone. The chain is built from TRBV6-5 and TRBJ2-2; D is unclear. The CDR3 totals 14 residues. Germline V gene data show CDR1 as MNHEY and CDR2 as SVGAGI. V shed 0 bases and J shed 7 bases, with 9 bases lying between them. The CDR3 here is CASSYSRSSGELFF. The CDR3 DNA sequence: TGTGCCAGCAGTTACTCGAGATCGAGCGGGGAGCTGTTTTTT.

The chain couples TRBV7-3 to TRBJ1-1, with D perhaps matching TRBD1 (5 bases). The V gene lost 0 bases and the J gene lost 5 bases, with 16 bases spanning the gap. Germline V gives CDR1 SGHTA, CDR2 FQGTGA. The CDR3 extends over 16 amino acids. Here the CDR3 DNA reads TGTGCCAGCAGCTTAACGTTCCCCGCGGGGGGAACTGAAGCTTTCTTT. Amino acid sequence: CASSLTFPAGGTEAFF.

This clone was observed a handful of times. V is TRBV6-5 and J is TRBJ1-3, with D maybe TRBD1 (6 bases). Germline V gene lookup returns CDR1 MNHEY and CDR2 SVGAGI. The CDR3 covers 15 residues. V gave up 0 bases and J gave up 1 base, with 7 bases separating them. CDR3 protein: CASSYSGQSGNTIYF. As DNA, the CDR3 is TGTGCCAGCAGTTACTCCGGACAGTCTGGAAACACCATATATTTT.

The gene calls are TRBV28 and TRBJ2-4; D possibly corresponds to TRBD1 (6 bases). The CDR3 loop spans 15 amino acids. Trimming removed 6 bases from V and 3 bases from J, with 15 bases in between. Per the germline V gene, CDR1 is MDHEN and CDR2 is SYDVKM. CDR3 residues: CASSSQGSGKNIQYF. CDR3 sequence (DNA): TGTGCCAGCAGCTCGCAGGGGTCGGGCAAAAACATTCAGTACTTC.

The V call is TRBV19, the J call TRBJ1-5; 9 bases line up with TRBD1. This CDR3 has 15 residues. Unmatched junction bases numbered 6, after V lost 7 bases and J lost 2 bases. In germline, CDR1 is LNHDA, CDR2 SQIVND (reference sequence). CDR3 sequence reads: CASNYRGPGNQPQHF. CDR3 in DNA: TGTGCCAGTAACTACAGGGGGCCGGGCAATCAGCCCCAGCATTTT.

This clone was seen a few times. The CDR3 region has the DNA TGTGCCAGCAGCTTATGGGCTACCGGGGAGCTGTTTTTT. Translating it yields CASSLWATGELFF. The chain recombines TRBV7-6 with TRBJ2-2; D not certain. Deletions cut 2 bases from V and 5 bases from J, with 6 bases between. Germline values: CDR1 SGHVS, CDR2 FNYEAQ. The CDR3 sequence is 13 residues long.

V usage is TRBV9 and J usage is TRBJ2-4, with 8 bases matching TRBD2. The V gene end was trimmed by 4 bases and the J gene end by 5 bases; junction bases not matched to a gene: 11. The CDR3 has 16 amino acids. Germline assignment: CDR1 SGDLS and CDR2 YYNGEE. CDR3 nucleotide sequence: TGTGCCAGCAGCCCACATTCCGGGGGGGCCGAAAACATTCAGTACTTC. Translated: CASSPHSGGAENIQYF.

By frequency in the sample, this clone is medium-sized. The gene calls are TRBV5-6 and TRBJ1-6; D gene ambiguous. This CDR3 contains 13 residues. CDR1 is SGHDT, CDR2 YYEEEE, per germline. Between the trimmed V and J ends, which lost 6 bases and 10 bases, there was a span of 14 bases. The CDR3 here is CASTRPGGSPLHF. CDR3 sequence (DNA): TGTGCCAGCACCCGCCCAGGAGGATCACCCCTCCACTTT.

On this clone itself: A much larger clonotype is one base distant, so this may be a read error. The gene calls are TRBV4-2 and TRBJ2-1; D gene unclear. The germline gives CDR1 LGHNA, CDR2 YNFKEQ. With 0 bases removed from V and 0 bases from J, the gap between germline ends came to 6 bases. The CDR3 length is 15 residues. The DNA for the CDR3 is TGTGCCAGCAGCCAAGAAGAGAGCTCCTACAATGAGCAGTTCTTC. Translating gives CASSQEESSYNEQFF.

The chain is built from TRBV20-1 and TRBJ2-7; no reliable D call. Germline loops: CDR1 DFQATT, CDR2 SNEGSKA (reference sequence). Deletions cut 6 bases from V and 6 bases from J, with 3 bases between. This CDR3 is 8 amino acids long. CDR3 DNA sequence: TGCAGTGCCGGCGAGCAGTACTTC. Protein product: CSAGEQYF.

This chain links TRBV27 with TRBJ2-7; D gene unclear. The germline CDR1 and CDR2 sequences are MNHEY and SMNVEV (reference sequence). The CDR3 has 14 amino acids. The V gene lost 3 bases and the J gene lost 4 bases, with 13 bases spanning the gap. The CDR3 nucleotides are TGTGCCAGCAGTTTCGATCTCAATGGATACGAGCAGTACTTC. The encoded protein is CASSFDLNGYEQYF.

V is TRBV30 and J is TRBJ2-1; 7 bases are shared with TRBD2. The CDR3 is made up of 17 amino acids. The trim removed 2 bases at V and 4 bases at J, leaving 14 bases unmatched. Germline-derived CDR1 and CDR2 are GTSNPN and SVGIG (reference sequence). The CDR3 spells CAWSPLWGGAEYNEQFF. CDR3 coding DNA: TGTGCCTGGAGTCCCCTTTGGGGGGGAGCCGAATACAATGAGCAGTTCTTC.

This clone was picked up one time. The DNA of the CDR3 is TGTGCCACCGAGACAGAAACACCCTACGAGCAGTACTTC. This encodes CATETETPYEQYF. V gene TRBV5-5 combines with J gene TRBJ2-7; D perhaps matches TRBD1 (5 bases). The germline V gene encodes CDR1 SGHKS and CDR2 YYEKEE (reference sequence). The V gene lost 9 bases and the J gene lost 2 bases, with 15 bases spanning the gap. The CDR3 is 13 residues long.

The rearrangement joins TRBV7-8 to TRBJ1-5, with D hard to call. Germline V gives CDR1 SGHVS, CDR2 FQNEAQ. V was shortened by 1 base and J by 5 bases, with 6 bases between the two germline ends. The CDR3 is 13 residues long. The CDR3 sequence is CASSLVRDQPQHF. CDR3 sequence (DNA): TGTGCCAGCAGCTTAGTCCGAGATCAGCCCCAGCATTTT.

This rearrangement joins TRBV19 to TRBJ2-1, with 8 bases matching TRBD1. The CDR3 covers 17 residues. After removal of 3 bases from V and 0 bases from J, the junction contained 7 bases not matched to a gene. Germline assignment: CDR1 LNHDA and CDR2 SQIVND (reference sequence). In nucleotides, the CDR3 is TGTGCCAGTAGTATCAACAGGGGGTTAAGCTCCTACAATGAGCAGTTCTTC. This encodes CASSINRGLSSYNEQFF.

The chain recombines TRBV7-2 with TRBJ2-3, with D unclear. The CDR3 extends over 16 amino acids. Germline CDR1 SGHTA, CDR2 FQGNSA. The V and J ends lost 2 bases and 3 bases respectively, with 15 bases between them. The CDR3 loop is CASSLQAPLRTDTQYF. Written as DNA, the CDR3 is TGTGCCAGCAGCTTACAGGCCCCCCTGAGGACAGATACGCAGTATTTT.

This clone was detected ten times or more. The chain is built from TRBV6-4 and TRBJ1-2; maybe TRBD1 (5 bases). CDR1 is MRHNA, CDR2 SNTAGT, per germline. The CDR3 contains 15 residues. V lost 2 bases, J lost 5 bases, and 15 bases lay in between. CDR3 coding DNA: TGTGCCAGCAGTGACCAAGGGGAGGGTTCGTATGGCTACACCTTC. This encodes CASSDQGEGSYGYTF.

J is TRBJ2-5 and V is TRBV11-3; 7 positions agree with TRBD2. The CDR3 contains 17 residues. J lost 0 bases, V lost 1 base, and 8 bases had no gene match. Germline CDR1 is SGHNT and CDR2 is YENEEA. The CDR3 coding sequence is TGTGCCAGCAGCTTAGGCGGCTGGGGGGGAGACCAAGAGACCCAGTACTTC. It translates to CASSLGGWGGDQETQYF.

V and J are TRBV12-5 and TRBJ1-3; D ambiguous. Germline lookup yields CDR1 LGHNT and CDR2 FRNRAP. Trimming stripped 3 bases from V and 0 bases from J, with 18 bases between. CDR3 length: 18 amino acids. CDR3 residues: CASGLWPSTSLSGNTIYF. In DNA form, the CDR3 reads TGTGCTAGTGGTTTATGGCCAAGCACAAGCCTCTCTGGAAACACCATATATTTT. Complete variable domain (other parts from reference TRBV12-5 and TRBJ1-3): DARVTQTPRHKVTEMGQEVTMRCQPILGHNTVFWYRQTMMQGLELLAYFRNRAPLDDSGMPKDRFSAEMPDATLATLKIQPSEPRDSAVYFCASGLWPSTSLSGNTIYFGEGSWLTVV.

The chain carries TRBV5-6 and TRBJ2-2, with D hard to call. V was trimmed by 5 bases and J by 5 bases, leaving 19 bases between them. The CDR3 extends over 16 amino acids. Per germline, CDR1 SGHDT and CDR2 YYEEEE. CDR3 sequence (DNA): TGTGCCAGCAGTGATGGGGTTGGTTTCGGAACCGGGGAGCTGTTTTTT. This translates into CASSDGVGFGTGELFF.

This clone is a singleton in its sample. The chain employs TRBV5-6 and TRBJ2-5, with 9 bases that match TRBD1. This CDR3 has 13 residues. Germline CDR1 reads SGHDT; CDR2 reads YYEEEE. With 8 bases clipped from V and 3 bases from J, the junction kept 5 bases outside the gene matches. The CDR3 sequence: CASRRTGEETQYF. DNA of the CDR3: TGTGCCAGTAGGAGGACAGGGGAAGAGACCCAGTACTTC.

The chain recombines TRBV27 with TRBJ2-1; TRBD2 matches at 10 bases. Germline CDR1 and CDR2: MNHEY and SMNVEV (reference sequence). Losses at the gene ends were 5 bases for V and 5 bases for J; bases not matched to a gene: 12. The CDR3 runs to 17 residues. CDR3 loop: CASSLSASGGPHNEQFF. As DNA, the CDR3 is TGTGCCAGCAGTCTCTCCGCTAGCGGGGGCCCCCACAATGAGCAGTTCTTC.